This T cell receptor beta chain emerged from a study of blood T cell repertoires in COVID-19. Study in general: Specimens from acute and convalescent COVID-19 originated in the United States, Italy and Spain. Sample material is recorded as cDNA or gDNA derived from T cells, B-cell-depleted T cells, or PBMCs.

Profiling relied on immunoSEQ multiplex PCR, and the TCRdb table lists in-frame clones only, not all of them. Of about 81,000 clones in the sample, more than 70% were seen once. Sequenced input: peripheral blood. This clonotype was sampled from a human donor in a cohort sampled during active COVID-19.

The CDR3 is CASSEVASNQPQHF. CDR3 sequence (DNA): TGTGCCAGCAGTGAAGTGGCTAGCAATCAGCCCCAGCATTTT. The chain combines TRBV6-1 with TRBJ1-5; D gene uncertain. Germline CDR1 is MNHNS and CDR2 is SASEGT. V was shortened by 1 base and J by 0 bases, with 4 bases between the two germline ends. This CDR3 contains 14 residues.